This T cell receptor beta chain was captured in a study of beta chain features in type 1 diabetes. Every isolated RNA sample was fully reverse transcribed, so sequencing captured expressed TCRB transcripts. Only in-frame clones appear in the TCRdb table, and some are missing; sequencing was by immunoSEQ multiplex PCR. The sample holds under 300,000 clones, 25% to 30% seen once. The CDR3 covers 14 residues. CDR1 and CDR2 from the germline V gene are SGDLS and YYNGEE. V gave up 9 bases and J gave up 2 bases; unmatched junction bases: 8. The clonotype was recovered from a young man in good health. Specimen: central memory CD4+ T cells from blood. V is TRBV9 and J is TRBJ2-3, with 8 bases identical to TRBD2. The CDR3 DNA reads as TGTGCCACCTCGCGGGGGGACAACACAGATACGCAGTATTTT. It codes for CATSRGDNTDTQYF.